This T cell receptor (beta chain) appears in the sequencing data of a study of technical replicates of blood from a few donors. This clone appeared a few times. The assay was immunoSEQ multiplex PCR, and TCRdb's table has in-frame clones only and misses some. The sample has about 90,000 clones, roughly 94% seen once; the top ten hold 0.25%. The V and J ends lost 0 bases and 3 bases respectively, with 12 bases between them. Germline loops: CDR1 MGHRA, CDR2 YSYEKL. CDR3 length: 15 amino acids. The TCR comes from a human donor in good health. The chain combines TRBV4-1 with TRBJ2-7, with a tentative D call TRBD1 (6 bases). Sequencing was performed on T cells isolated from PBMCs. The CDR3 region is CASSQDLQGIYEQYF. Here the CDR3 DNA reads TGCGCCAGCAGCCAAGATCTACAGGGTATCTACGAGCAGTACTTC.